This T cell receptor beta chain was documented in a study of breast tumors, draining lymph nodes, adjacent tissues. Points from the study as a whole: Tumor TCR diversity was below lymph nodes but above nontumor tissue. The data were judged consistent with most tumor T cells coming from lymph node and expanding in tumor.

As concerns this clonotype: Its antigen remains unidentified.

In TCRdb, the multiplex PCR reads were re-called with MiXCR into one record per CDR3 protein. The profile shows about 15,000 distinct CDR3 sequences, around 53% of them singletons. The V end was cut by 7 bases, the J end by 4 bases, with 7 bases between. The germline V gene encodes CDR1 SQVTM and CDR2 ANQGSEA. This CDR3 is built from 10 residues. The sequence derives from a female donor with breast cancer. Some clones in this sample may be carry-over from other donors' samples. What was sequenced was tumor-adjacent breast tissue. This chain connects TRBV29-1 to TRBJ1-1, with TRBD1 as a possible D gene (5 bases). CDR3 DNA sequence: TGCAGCGGGGGGTCCACTGAAGCTTTCTTT. Its translation: CSGGSTEAFF.